The present TCR beta chain was sequenced within a study of tumor-infiltrating lymphocytes in glioblastoma multiforme. Losses at the gene ends were 3 bases for V and 5 bases for J; bases not matched to a gene: 5. The length of the CDR3 is 14 residues. Germline V CDR1 and CDR2: MGHRA, YSYEKL. Study-level results: Just one glioblastoma patient contributed to the TCR-mutation comparison. The T cells in this sample were not sorted into functional subsets. Clone frequencies may be distorted by unequal TCR transcripts per cell.

TCR beta libraries were built from RNA through three nested multiplex PCR rounds using modified ARM-PCR. A C-beta primer primed TCRB cDNA from 0.4 to 0.55 ug RNA. From the multiplex PCR reads, TCRdb called clonotypes with MiXCR, one entry per CDR3 protein. The sample carries 15,000 to 20,000 distinct CDR3 sequences, about two thirds recorded once. There are many counts of this clonotype. Its antigen is currently unknown. The specimen was peripheral blood. The receptor was derived from a male donor with glioblastoma. The gene calls are TRBV4-1 and TRBJ1-2, with TRBD1 matching over 8 bases. This chain's CDR3 is CASSQTGDRYGYTF. The CDR3 DNA sequence: TGCGCCAGCAGCCAGACAGGGGATAGGTATGGCTACACCTTC.